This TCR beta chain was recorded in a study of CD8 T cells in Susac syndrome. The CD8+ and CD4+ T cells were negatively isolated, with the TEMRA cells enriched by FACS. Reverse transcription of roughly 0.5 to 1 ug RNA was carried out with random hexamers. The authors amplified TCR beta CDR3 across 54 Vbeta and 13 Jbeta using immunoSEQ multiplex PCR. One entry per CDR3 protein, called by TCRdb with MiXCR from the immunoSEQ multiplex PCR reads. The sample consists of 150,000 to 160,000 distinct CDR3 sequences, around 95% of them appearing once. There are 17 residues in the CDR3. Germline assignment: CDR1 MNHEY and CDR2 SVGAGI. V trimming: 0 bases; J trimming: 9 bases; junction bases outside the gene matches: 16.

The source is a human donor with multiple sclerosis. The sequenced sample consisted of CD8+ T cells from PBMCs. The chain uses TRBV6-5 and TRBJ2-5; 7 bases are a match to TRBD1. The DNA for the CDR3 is TGTGCCAGCAGTTACTCCACTGACCGGGACAGCCAGAAGGCCCAGTACTTC. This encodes CASSYSTDRDSQKAQYF.